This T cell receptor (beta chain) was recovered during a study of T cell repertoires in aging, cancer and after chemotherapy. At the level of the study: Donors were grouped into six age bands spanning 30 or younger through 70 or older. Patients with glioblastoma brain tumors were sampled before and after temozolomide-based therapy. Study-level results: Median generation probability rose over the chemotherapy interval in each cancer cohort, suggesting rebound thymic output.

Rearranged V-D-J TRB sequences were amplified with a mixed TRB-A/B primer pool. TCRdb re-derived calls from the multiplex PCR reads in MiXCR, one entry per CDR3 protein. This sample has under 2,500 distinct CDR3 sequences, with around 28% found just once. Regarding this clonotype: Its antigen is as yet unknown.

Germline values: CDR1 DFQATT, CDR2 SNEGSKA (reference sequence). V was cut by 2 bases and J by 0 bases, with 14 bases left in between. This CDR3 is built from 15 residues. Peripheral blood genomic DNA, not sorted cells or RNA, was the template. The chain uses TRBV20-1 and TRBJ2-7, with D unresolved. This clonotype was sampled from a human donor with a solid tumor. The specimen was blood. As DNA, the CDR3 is TGCAGTGCTAGATGGGGTGAGGCAGGCTCCTACGAGCAGTACTTC. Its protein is CSARWGEAGSYEQYF.